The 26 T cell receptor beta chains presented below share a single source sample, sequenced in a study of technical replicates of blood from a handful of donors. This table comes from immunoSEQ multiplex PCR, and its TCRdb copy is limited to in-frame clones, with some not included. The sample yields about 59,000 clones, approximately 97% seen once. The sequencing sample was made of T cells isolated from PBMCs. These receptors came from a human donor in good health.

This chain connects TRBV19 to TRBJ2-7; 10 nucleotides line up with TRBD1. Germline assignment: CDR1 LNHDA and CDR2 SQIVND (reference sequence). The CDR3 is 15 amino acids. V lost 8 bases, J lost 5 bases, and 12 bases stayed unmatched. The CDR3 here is CASSEPGQGSHEQYF. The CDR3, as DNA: TGTGCCAGTTCCGAACCGGGACAGGGGTCCCACGAGCAGTACTTC. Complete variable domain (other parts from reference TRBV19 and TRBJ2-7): DGGITQSPKYLFRKEGQNVTLSCEQNLNHDAMYWYRQDPGQGLRLIYYSQIVNDFQKGDIAEGYSVSREKKESFPLTVTSAQKNPTAFYLCASSEPGQGSHEQYFGPGTRLTVT.

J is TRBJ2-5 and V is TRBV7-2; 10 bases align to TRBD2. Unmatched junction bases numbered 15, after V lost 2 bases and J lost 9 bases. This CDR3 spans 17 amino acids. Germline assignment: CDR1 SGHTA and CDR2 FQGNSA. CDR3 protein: CASSLSSSGGAKRPQYF. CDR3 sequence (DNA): TGTGCCAGCAGCTTAAGTTCTAGCGGGGGAGCAAAGAGACCCCAGTACTTC. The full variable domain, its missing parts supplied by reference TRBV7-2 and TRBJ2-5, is GAGVSQSPSNKVTEKGKDVELRCDPISGHTALYWYRQSLGQGLEFLIYFQGNSAPDKSGLPSDRFSAERTGGSVSTLTIQRTQQEDSAVYLCASSLSSSGGAKRPQYFGPGTRLLVL.

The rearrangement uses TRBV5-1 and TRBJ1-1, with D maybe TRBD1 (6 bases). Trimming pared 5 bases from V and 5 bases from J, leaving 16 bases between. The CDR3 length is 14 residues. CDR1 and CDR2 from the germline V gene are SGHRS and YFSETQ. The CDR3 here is CASRRDARGTEAFF. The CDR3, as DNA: TGCGCCAGCAGACGGGACGCAAGGGGGACTGAAGCTTTCTTT. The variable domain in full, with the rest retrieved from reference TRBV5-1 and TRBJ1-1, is KAGVTQTPRYLIKTRGQQVTLSCSPISGHRSVSWYQQTPGQGLQFLFEYFSETQRNKGNFPGRFSGRQFSNSRSEMNVSTLELGDSALYLCASRRDARGTEAFFGQGTRLTVV.

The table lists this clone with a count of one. As DNA, the CDR3 is TGTGCCAGCAGCTTAGACAGGGAAAAAGCTTTCTTT. Its protein is CASSLDREKAFF. This chain joins TRBV5-4 and TRBJ1-1; 7 bases match TRBD1. Germline trimming cut 2 bases from V and 9 bases from J; bases unmatched to any gene: 4. Germline CDR1 and CDR2: SGHNT and YYREEE (reference sequence). This CDR3 contains 12 residues.

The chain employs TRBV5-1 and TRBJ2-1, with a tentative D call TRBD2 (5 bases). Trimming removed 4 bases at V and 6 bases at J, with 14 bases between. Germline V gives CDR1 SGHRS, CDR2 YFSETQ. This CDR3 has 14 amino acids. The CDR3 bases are TGCGCCAGCAGCGCCGAAGCACTAGGCAATGAGCAGTTCTTC. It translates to CASSAEALGNEQFF.

The CDR3 bases are TGCGCCAGCAGCTTGGACACCATGAACACTGAAGCTTTCTTT. Its protein product is CASSLDTMNTEAFF. The rearrangement joins TRBV5-1 to TRBJ1-1; D gene ambiguous. The CDR3 loop spans 14 amino acids. Germline loops: CDR1 SGHRS, CDR2 YFSETQ. Trimming removed 0 bases from V and 0 bases from J, with 6 bases in between.

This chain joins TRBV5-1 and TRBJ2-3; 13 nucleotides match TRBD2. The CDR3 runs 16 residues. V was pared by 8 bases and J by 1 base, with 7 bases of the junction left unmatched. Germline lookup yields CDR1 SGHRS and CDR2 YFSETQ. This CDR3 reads CASILAGGPGTDTQYF. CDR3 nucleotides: TGCGCCAGTATACTAGCGGGGGGGCCAGGCACAGATACGCAGTATTTT.

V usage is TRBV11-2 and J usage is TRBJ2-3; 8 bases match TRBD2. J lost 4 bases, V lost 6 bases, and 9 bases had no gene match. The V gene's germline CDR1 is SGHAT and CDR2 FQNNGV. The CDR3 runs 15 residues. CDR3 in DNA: TGTGCCAGCAGGTCCGGGACTAGTGAGGCAGATACGCAGTATTTT. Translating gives CASRSGTSEADTQYF.

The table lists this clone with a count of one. CDR3 bases: TGTGCCAGCAGCACAGGGGGGGGTGGACAGCCCCAGCATTTT. Amino acids: CASSTGGGGQPQHF. This chain connects TRBV7-6 to TRBJ1-5; 8 bases are shared with TRBD1. The CDR3 has 14 residues. The V segment lost 5 bases and the J segment 7 bases; nucleotides outside the gene matches: 7. Germline assignment: CDR1 SGHVS and CDR2 FNYEAQ. The full variable domain, its missing parts supplied by reference TRBV7-6 and TRBJ1-5, is GAGVSQSPRYKVTKRGQDVALRCDPISGHVSLYWYRQALGQGPEFLTYFNYEAQQDKSGLPNDRFSAERPEGSISTLTIQRTEQRDSAMYRCASSTGGGGQPQHFGDGTRLSIL.

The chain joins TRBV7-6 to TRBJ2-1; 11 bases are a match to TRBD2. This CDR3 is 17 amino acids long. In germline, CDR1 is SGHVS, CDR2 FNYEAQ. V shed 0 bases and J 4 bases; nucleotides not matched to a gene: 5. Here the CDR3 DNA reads TGTGCCAGCAGCTTAGCGGGGGGACTAGCGGCTTACAATGAGCAGTTCTTC. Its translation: CASSLAGGLAAYNEQFF.

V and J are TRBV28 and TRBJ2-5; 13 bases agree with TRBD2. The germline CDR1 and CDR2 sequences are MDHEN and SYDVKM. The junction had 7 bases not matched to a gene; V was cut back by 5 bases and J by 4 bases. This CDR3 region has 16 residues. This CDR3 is CASSRLTSGRSETQYF. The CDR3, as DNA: TGTGCCAGCAGTAGACTGACTAGCGGGAGGTCAGAGACCCAGTACTTC.

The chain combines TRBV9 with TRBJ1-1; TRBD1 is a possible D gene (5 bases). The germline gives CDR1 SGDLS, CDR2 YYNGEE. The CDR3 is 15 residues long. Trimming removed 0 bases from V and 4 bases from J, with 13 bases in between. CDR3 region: CASSVEGVSSTEAFF. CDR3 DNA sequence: TGTGCCAGCAGCGTAGAAGGGGTCTCGAGCACTGAAGCTTTCTTT. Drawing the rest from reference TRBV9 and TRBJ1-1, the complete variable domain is DSGVTQTPKHLITATGQRVTLRCSPRSGDLSVYWYQQSLDQGLQFLIQYYNGEERAKGNILERFSAQQFPDLHSELNLSSLELGDSALYFCASSVEGVSSTEAFFGQGTRLTVV.

The CDR3 region is CASSQASDYTEAFF. CDR3 nucleotide sequence: TGCGCCAGCAGCCAAGCATCAGATTACACTGAAGCTTTCTTT. The gene calls are TRBV4-1 and TRBJ1-1; D remains ambiguous. CDR1 and CDR2 from the germline V gene are MGHRA and YSYEKL. The CDR3 loop spans 14 amino acids. Trimming pared 1 base from V and 3 bases from J, leaving 9 bases between.

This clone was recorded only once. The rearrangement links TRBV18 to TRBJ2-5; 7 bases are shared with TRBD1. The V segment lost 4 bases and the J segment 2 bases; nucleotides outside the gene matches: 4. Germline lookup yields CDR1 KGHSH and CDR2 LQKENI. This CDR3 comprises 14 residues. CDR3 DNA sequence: TGTGCCAGCTCACTCGGACAGGATCAAGAGACCCAGTACTTC. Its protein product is CASSLGQDQETQYF.

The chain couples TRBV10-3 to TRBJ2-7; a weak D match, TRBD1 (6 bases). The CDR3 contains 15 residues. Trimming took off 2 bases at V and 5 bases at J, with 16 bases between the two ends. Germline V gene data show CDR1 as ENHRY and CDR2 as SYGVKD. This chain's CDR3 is CAISELGQGHHEQYF. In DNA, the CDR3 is TGTGCCATCAGTGAGCTGGGTCAGGGGCACCACGAGCAGTACTTC.

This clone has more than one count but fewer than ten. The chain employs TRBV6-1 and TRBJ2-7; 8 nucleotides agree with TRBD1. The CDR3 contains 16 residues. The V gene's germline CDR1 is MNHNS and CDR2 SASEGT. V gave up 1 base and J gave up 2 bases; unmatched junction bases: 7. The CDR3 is CASSEVSGQGAYEQYF. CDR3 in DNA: TGTGCCAGCAGTGAAGTTAGCGGACAGGGAGCCTACGAGCAGTACTTC.

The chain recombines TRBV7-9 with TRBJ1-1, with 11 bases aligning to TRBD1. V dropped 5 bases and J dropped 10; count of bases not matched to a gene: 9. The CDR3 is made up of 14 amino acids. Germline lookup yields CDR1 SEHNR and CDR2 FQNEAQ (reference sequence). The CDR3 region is CASSQGQGARGAFF. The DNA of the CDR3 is TGTGCCAGCAGCCAAGGACAGGGGGCGCGGGGAGCTTTCTTT.

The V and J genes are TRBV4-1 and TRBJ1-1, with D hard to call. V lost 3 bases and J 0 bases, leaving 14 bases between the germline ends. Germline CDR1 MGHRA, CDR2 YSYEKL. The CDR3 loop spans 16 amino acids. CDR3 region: CASSHGKREMNTEAFF. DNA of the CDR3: TGCGCCAGCAGCCATGGGAAGAGGGAGATGAACACTGAAGCTTTCTTT.

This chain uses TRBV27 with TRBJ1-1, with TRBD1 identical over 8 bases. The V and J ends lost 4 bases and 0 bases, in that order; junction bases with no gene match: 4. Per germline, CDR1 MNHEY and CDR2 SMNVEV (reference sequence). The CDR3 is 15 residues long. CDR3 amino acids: CASSSRTGMNTEAFF. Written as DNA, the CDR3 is TGTGCCAGCAGTTCCCGGACAGGGATGAACACTGAAGCTTTCTTT.

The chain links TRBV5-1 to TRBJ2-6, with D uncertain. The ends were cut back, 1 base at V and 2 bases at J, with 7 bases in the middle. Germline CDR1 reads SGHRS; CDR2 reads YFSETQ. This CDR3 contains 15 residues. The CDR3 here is CASSLQVTGANVLTF. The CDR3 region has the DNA TGCGCCAGCAGCTTGCAGGTTACTGGGGCCAACGTCCTGACTTTC.

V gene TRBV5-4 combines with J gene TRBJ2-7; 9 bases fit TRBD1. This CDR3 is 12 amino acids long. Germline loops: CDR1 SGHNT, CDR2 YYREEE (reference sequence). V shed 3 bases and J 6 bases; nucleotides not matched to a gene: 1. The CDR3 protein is CASSSTGGEQYF. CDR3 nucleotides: TGTGCCAGCAGCTCGACAGGGGGCGAGCAGTACTTC. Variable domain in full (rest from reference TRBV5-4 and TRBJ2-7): ETGVTQSPTHLIKTRGQQVTLRCSSQSGHNTVSWYQQALGQGPQFIFQYYREEENGRGNFPPRFSGLQFPNYSSELNVNALELDDSALYLCASSSTGGEQYFGPGTRLTVT.

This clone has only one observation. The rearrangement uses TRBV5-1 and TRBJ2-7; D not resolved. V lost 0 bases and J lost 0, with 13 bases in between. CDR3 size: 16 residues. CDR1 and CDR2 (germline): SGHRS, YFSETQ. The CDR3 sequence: CASSLAPETISYEQYF. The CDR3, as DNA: TGCGCCAGCAGCTTGGCCCCAGAAACTATCTCCTACGAGCAGTACTTC.

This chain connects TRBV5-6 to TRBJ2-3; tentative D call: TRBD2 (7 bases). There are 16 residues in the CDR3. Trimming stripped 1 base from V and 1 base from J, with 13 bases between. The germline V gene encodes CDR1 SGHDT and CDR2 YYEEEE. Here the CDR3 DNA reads TGTGCCAGCAGCTTGAGGGGGAGGGGGGGCACAGATACGCAGTATTTT. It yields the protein CASSLRGRGGTDTQYF.

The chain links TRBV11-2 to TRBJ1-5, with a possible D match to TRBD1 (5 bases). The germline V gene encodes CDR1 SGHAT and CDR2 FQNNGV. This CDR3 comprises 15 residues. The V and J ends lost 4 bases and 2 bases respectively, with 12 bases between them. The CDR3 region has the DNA TGTGCCAGCAGCTCCGCAGGGTCCCGCAATCAGCCCCAGCATTTT. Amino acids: CASSSAGSRNQPQHF.

The CDR3 protein is CASSLGGPPGQNNQPQHF. In DNA, the CDR3 is TGTGCCAGCAGCTTGGGAGGGCCCCCGGGACAGAACAATCAGCCCCAGCATTTT. The chain is built from TRBV5-4 and TRBJ1-5; 7 positions match TRBD1. From germline, CDR1 is SGHNT and CDR2 YYREEE (reference sequence). J lost 3 bases, V lost 0 bases, and 12 bases had no gene match. This CDR3 region has 18 residues.

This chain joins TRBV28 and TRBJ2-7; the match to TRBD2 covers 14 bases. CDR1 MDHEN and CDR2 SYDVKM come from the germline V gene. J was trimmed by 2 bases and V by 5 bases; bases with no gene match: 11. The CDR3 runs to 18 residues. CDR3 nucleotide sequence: TGTGCCAGCAGTCCTAGGGGACTAGCGGGAGTTGGGGCCTACGAGCAGTACTTC. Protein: CASSPRGLAGVGAYEQYF.